This T cell receptor (beta chain) was identified during a study of identical twins (dated by TCRdb to 2016 to 2017). As for the study more broadly: TCR alpha and beta repertoires from monozygotic twins, unrelated adults of various ages and cord blood were deep-sequenced to test whether fetal clonotypes persist. To rule out contamination, the twin experiments were replicated at different times with different library preparation protocols. Results the study describes overall, beyond this receptor: In beta out-of-frame sequences, excess twin sharing was weaker, because having fewer shared sequences lowered the signal-to-noise ratio. In monozygotic twins, recombination models systematically underestimated out-of-frame TCR alpha sharing, but the models matched the sharing seen between unrelated individuals. Invariant T cells such as MAIT and iNKT could partly confound zero-insertion analyses, though diverse VJ usage argued against this for most clonotypes. Fewer insertions were carried by abundant cord blood beta clonotypes, a similar but weaker trend appeared in young adult naive repertoires, and no such trend appeared in memory repertoires. Because the same donors could not be followed over many years, the conclusions depended on cross-sectional statistical analysis. Out-of-frame TCR alpha sequences shared between twins showed an excess of low generation-probability sequences compared with coincidental sharing between unrelated individuals.

The method was 5' RACE. The sequencing machine was an Illumina HiSeq 2000. Template switching added a universal primer binding site, and the final cDNA carried a unique molecular identifier that allowed TCR cDNA molecules to be counted accurately. Specific primers in the conserved constant-segment region were used to synthesize first-strand cDNA for the TCR alpha and beta chains. Each cDNA library was double barcoded, with a SMART-Mk sample barcode plus Illumina barcodes, to control for contamination. TruSeq adapter sequences and Illumina sample barcodes were added in two successive PCR steps. The Illumina HiSeq platform was used with custom primers to sequence TCR alpha and beta cDNA libraries. The paper's data handling went like this. MiGEC was used to process raw reads and extract unique molecular identifiers, and MiXCR was used to find CDR3 positions. For each individual, recombination models were inferred using an EM algorithm with the repgenHMM and IGoR tools. Shared clonotypes were analyzed with the tcR package in R, and sharing was normalized by the product of cloneset sizes. Out-of-frame nonproductive sequences were analyzed to study raw recombination free of thymic and clonal selection effects. The raw public data were reprocessed by TCRdb itself: fastp quality trimming at Q25, MiXCR clonotype calling, in-frame beta chains only. Each entry is one CDR3 protein sequence, shown with its most common DNA and genes. These V and J calls are TCRdb output, not the study's own analysis. For this sample the table gives some 460,000 distinct CDR3 sequences, of which about 14% were detected only once. The ten biggest clones cover around 0.57% of the sample.

All donors were healthy Caucasians. Three pairs of female monozygotic twins, all aged 18 to 29 years, were included in the twin cohort. Positive isolation kits from Invitrogen were used to isolate the CD4+ and CD8+ T cell populations. Concerning this clonotype: The clone's antigen remains unknown. No qualities accompany the bases; no much larger clone lies one base away.

The germline V gene provides CDR1 SGHRS and CDR2 YFSETQ. V gives up 5 bases and J gives up 1 base, and the segment between their germline ends measures 18 bases. CDR3 length: 17 amino acids, cysteine to phenylalanine. Only the CDR3 portion is preserved as DNA: 51 bases, with reading frame beginning at the first base. The sample also formed part of further work on yellow fever vaccine responses in identical twins. As the second study states: According to the authors, the vaccine-induced T cell response in identical twins seemed to be partly convergent and partly specific to each individual. The study precisely tracked vaccine-responding T cell clones in identical twins.

Material: CD4+ T cells sorted from blood. The chain is encoded by TRBV5-1 joined to TRBJ2-2; the D gene is unclear. This clonotype was obtained from a woman between 18 and 30 years old in good health. DNA sequence: TGCGCCAGCAGTCGCCCCCCTATAGCCCTGAACACCGGGGAGCTGTTTTTT. Its protein is CASSRPPIALNTGELFF.